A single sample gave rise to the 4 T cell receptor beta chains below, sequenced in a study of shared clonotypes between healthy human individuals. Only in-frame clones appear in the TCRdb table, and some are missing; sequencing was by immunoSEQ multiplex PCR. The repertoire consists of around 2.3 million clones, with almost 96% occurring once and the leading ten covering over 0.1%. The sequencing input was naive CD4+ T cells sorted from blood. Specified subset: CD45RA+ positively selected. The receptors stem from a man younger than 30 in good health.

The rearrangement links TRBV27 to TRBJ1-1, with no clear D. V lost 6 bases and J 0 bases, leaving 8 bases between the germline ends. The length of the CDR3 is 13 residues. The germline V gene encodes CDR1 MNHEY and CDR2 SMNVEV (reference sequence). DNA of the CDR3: TGTGCCAGCAGGTTTAACATGAACACTGAAGCTTTCTTT. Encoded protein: CASRFNMNTEAFF.

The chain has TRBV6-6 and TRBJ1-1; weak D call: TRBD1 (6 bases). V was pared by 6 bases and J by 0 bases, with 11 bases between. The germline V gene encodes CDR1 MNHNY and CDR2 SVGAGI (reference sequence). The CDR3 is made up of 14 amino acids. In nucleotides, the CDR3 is TGTGCCAGCAGCCTAACAGGGCTGAACACTGAAGCTTTCTTT. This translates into CASSLTGLNTEAFF.

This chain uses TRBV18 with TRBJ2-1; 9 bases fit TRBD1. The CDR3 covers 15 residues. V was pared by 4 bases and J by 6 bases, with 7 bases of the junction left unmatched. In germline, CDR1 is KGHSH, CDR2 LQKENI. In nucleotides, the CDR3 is TGTGCCAGCTCACAGTTCGGGACAGGGTTCAATGAGCAGTTCTTC. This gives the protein CASSQFGTGFNEQFF.

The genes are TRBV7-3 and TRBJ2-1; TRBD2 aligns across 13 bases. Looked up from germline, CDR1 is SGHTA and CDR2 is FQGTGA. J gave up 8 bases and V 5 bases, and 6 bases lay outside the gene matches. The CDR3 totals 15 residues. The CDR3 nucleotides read TGTGCCAGCAGCCCGGGACTAGCGGGGCGGGATGAGCAGTTCTTC. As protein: CASSPGLAGRDEQFF.